The 2 T cell receptor beta chains in this list originate from one sample, sequenced in a study of blood T cell repertoires in COVID-19. The repertoire was sequenced with immunoSEQ multiplex PCR; TCRdb's copy has only in-frame clones and lacks some. The sample holds more than 120,000 clones; around nine tenths are singletons and the top ten take 8.6%. The sample taken for sequencing was peripheral blood. Source of these receptors: a woman between 50 and 59 years old with active or convalescent COVID-19.

The rearrangement links TRBV4-3 to TRBJ1-5, with 7 bases fitting TRBD1. V was pared by 0 bases and J by 1 base, with 0 bases of the junction left unmatched. This CDR3 has 15 amino acids. The V gene's germline CDR1 is LGHNA and CDR2 YSLEER. This CDR3 reads CASSQDRGSNQPQHF. In nucleotides, the CDR3 is TGCGCCAGCAGCCAAGACAGGGGGAGCAATCAGCCCCAGCATTTT.

The chain combines TRBV11-2 with TRBJ1-2, with TRBD1 identical over 9 bases. CDR3 length equals 16 residues. Germline values: CDR1 SGHAT, CDR2 FQNNGV. Trimming removed 4 bases from V and 6 bases from J; junction bases left unmatched: 12. CDR3 in DNA: TGTGCCAGCAGCTCTAGGGGGGGGACAGGGCCGGATGGCTACACCTTC. Translating gives CASSSRGGTGPDGYTF.